The clone carrying this T cell receptor (beta chain) was seen many times. The data were obtained in a study of T-cell reconstitution after alpha-beta-depleted transplantation in children. The TCRbeta library incorporated unique molecular identifiers. A single record per CDR3 protein comes from TCRdb applying MiXCR to the PCR reads. The sample contains around 400,000 distinct CDR3 sequences, approximately 10% of which appear only once. This TCR was recovered from a human donor who donated a stem cell graft to a child with acute myeloid leukemia. Specimen: PBMCs from the stem cell graft donor, collected from the stem cell graft.

CDR3 DNA: TGTGCCAGCAGTGAATCGGACAGGGGGCTTTGGGAAGAGACCCAGTACTTC. This codes for CASSESDRGLWEETQYF. The chain employs TRBV25-1 and TRBJ2-5, with 11 bases aligning to TRBD1. After removal of 1 base from V and 3 bases from J, the junction contained 7 bases not matched to a gene. Germline V gene sequence: CDR1 MGHDK, CDR2 SYGVNS. There are 17 residues in the CDR3.